A selection of T cell receptor beta chains follows, all from one sample in a study of CXCR3-negative and CXCR3-positive naive CD8 T cells. TCRdb reprocessed the 5' RACE reads and stores each CDR3 protein as one record, lacking DNA. This table holds about 130,000 distinct CDR3 sequences. The sequencing sample was made of naive CXCR3+ CD8+ T cells from blood. The source of these receptors is a human donor in good health. Some clones in this sample may be carry-over from other donors' samples. Both conserved end residues are part of each CDR3.

v_call,j_call,cdr3_aa
TRBV5-1,TRBJ2-7,CASSLAEGGVSYEQYF
TRBV7-2,TRBJ2-2,CASSLVGFTGELFF
TRBV9,TRBJ2-3,CASSPQSGLSTDTQYF
TRBV12-3/TRBV12-4,TRBJ1-2,CASSALDLGPYGYTF
TRBV9,TRBJ1-5,CASSVGLNQPQHF
TRBV7-9,TRBJ1-6,CASSFGQGYSPLHF
TRBV7-7,TRBJ2-1,CASSSSMGPHNEQFF
TRBV7-3,TRBJ1-1,CASSVGGFTEAFF
TRBV6-5,TRBJ2-7,CASSYGRENYEQYF
TRBV5-5,TRBJ2-7,CASSWIVGPYEQYF
TRBV4-3,TRBJ1-2,CASSQDLRGSYGYTF
TRBV29-1,TRBJ2-7,CSITTGQGLNEQYF
TRBV6-5,TRBJ2-1,CASSRTARGLNNEQFF
TRBV5-1,TRBJ1-1,CASTQGTEAFF
TRBV6-2/TRBV6-3,TRBJ2-5,CASSLWKETQYF
TRBV29-1,TRBJ2-1,CSVETGSYNEQFF
TRBV5-4,TRBJ1-2,CASSSALLSGGYTF
TRBV4-3,TRBJ2-3,CASSQRLGTSGLDTQYF
TRBV27,TRBJ1-5,CASSRRGGGQPQHF
TRBV4-1,TRBJ2-5,CASGAAGGQGETQYF
TRBV13,TRBJ1-5,CASSYGIYQPQHF
TRBV20-1,TRBJ2-1,CSARASAYNEQFF
TRBV15,TRBJ2-3,CATSTGGGAVDTQYF
TRBV30,TRBJ1-5,CAWSVEGDLNQPQHF
TRBV7-9,TRBJ1-2,CASSSGTELSYGYTF
TRBV29-1,TRBJ2-3,CSVEASRTDTQYF
TRBV20-1,TRBJ2-7,CSARGLGLAGGEQYF
TRBV6-5,TRBJ2-3,CASSLQGVTDTQYF
TRBV29-1,TRBJ2-7,CSVVTSGSGEQYF
TRBV28,TRBJ2-5,CASQQGGSETQYF
TRBV2,TRBJ2-1,CASKISGGLSSYNEQFF
TRBV11-2,TRBJ2-5,CASSLDPGQETQYF
TRBV4-3,TRBJ2-7,CASSQDRIGTYEQYF
TRBV7-9,TRBJ1-1,CASSLWTGGRNTEAFF
TRBV3-1,TRBJ2-1,CASSPGRAGVYNEQFF
TRBV6-5,TRBJ2-7,CASRSSSGHLSYEQYF
TRBV28,TRBJ2-5,CASSLWGEQETQYF
TRBV6-5,TRBJ2-2,CASSLDREWAGELFF
TRBV9,TRBJ2-7,CASSSDTSSYEQYF
TRBV7-9,TRBJ2-7,CASSHPGQGYEQYF
TRBV4-3,TRBJ2-1,CASSQGRGQGMQFF
TRBV10-3,TRBJ2-7,CAISGTTGAGSSYEQYF
TRBV7-9,TRBJ2-7,CASSPPGGASLGEQYF
TRBV5-1,TRBJ2-2,CASSQYPGELFF
TRBV11-1,TRBJ2-5,CASRHGISGMETQYF
TRBV29-1,TRBJ2-5,CSVPGGAPSAGVETQYF
TRBV25-1,TRBJ2-1,CASREGAGGHFF
TRBV29-1,TRBJ2-7,CSVEVNGGYEQYF
TRBV4-1,TRBJ1-1,CASSQVTGSNTEAFF